Below, 8 T cell receptor beta chains from the same sample are listed, as sequenced in a study of cytomegalovirus exposure and HLA in healthy donors. Both 60 Vbeta primers and 13 Jbeta primers went into the PCR. The table came from immunoSEQ multiplex PCR; TCRdb's copy has only in-frame clones and leaves some out. The sample includes some 180,000 clones, around four fifths of them seen just once. Specimen: PBMCs. The receptors originated from a man in his forties or fifties in good health and CMV-seropositive.

As DNA, the CDR3 is TGTGCCAGCAGCTCTGCTTCCGGGGATGGCTACACCTTC. This codes for CASSSASGDGYTF. The chain carries TRBV28 and TRBJ1-2; D not resolved. The CDR3 sequence is 13 residues long. V lost 6 bases and J 6 bases, leaving 14 bases between the germline ends. Germline values: CDR1 MDHEN, CDR2 SYDVKM.

This clone was seen a single time. J is TRBJ2-4 and V is TRBV12-5; the D gene is possibly TRBD2 (5 bases). The germline V and J ends were trimmed by 1 base and 8 bases, with 12 bases remaining between them. There are 14 residues in the CDR3. Germline V lookup: CDR1 LGHNT, CDR2 FRNRAP. CDR3 DNA sequence: TGTGCTAGTGGTTTGGACCTCGCCGGGGACATTCAGTACTTC. Translated, it gives CASGLDLAGDIQYF.

A word on this clone: At one of its ends the junction is not consistent with the germline gene, which may arise from a read error. The rearrangement uses TRBV7-9 and TRBJ2-1; 8 bases match TRBD2. Germline V CDR1 and CDR2: SEHNR, FQNEAQ (reference sequence). The CDR3 is 15 amino acids. This CDR3 is CSSSFLTGGANEQFF. The CDR3 DNA is TGTTCCAGCAGCTTTTTGACGGGAGGGGCTAATGAGCAGTTCTTC.

The V gene is TRBV30, the J gene TRBJ1-2, with TRBD1 matching 7 bases. Germline loops: CDR1 GTSNPN, CDR2 SVGIG (reference sequence). Losses at the gene ends were 1 base for V and 5 bases for J; bases not matched to a gene: 4. This CDR3 comprises 13 residues. The CDR3 sequence: CAWSASTGYGYTF. The CDR3 DNA reads TGTGCCTGGAGTGCCTCGACAGGGTATGGCTACACCTTC.

The chain has TRBV27 and TRBJ2-7; a possible D gene is TRBD1 (5 bases). V lost 5 bases to trimming and J lost 7 bases, with 12 bases between them. CDR1 is MNHEY and CDR2 is SMNVEV in the germline V gene (reference sequence). The CDR3 covers 12 residues. The CDR3 DNA is TGTGCCAGCAGTACTCAGGGTCGAGAGCAGTACTTC. Translating gives CASSTQGREQYF.

This clone was found a few times. The rearrangement joins TRBV5-1 to TRBJ2-7, with 8 bases matching TRBD1. V was pared by 0 bases and J by 5 bases, with 7 bases of the junction left unmatched. CDR1 is SGHRS, CDR2 YFSETQ, per germline. This CDR3 has 15 amino acids. CDR3 protein: CASSLEWTGPNEQYF. The CDR3 DNA follows: TGCGCCAGCAGCTTGGAATGGACAGGGCCAAACGAGCAGTACTTC.

The gene calls are TRBV15 and TRBJ1-1; 9 bases map to TRBD1. The CDR3 contains 15 residues. Germline CDR1 LNHNV, CDR2 YYDKDF (reference sequence). V shed 0 bases, J shed 7 bases, and the junction held 6 bases outside the gene matches. Here the CDR3 reads CATSRERRQGGEAFF. In DNA, the CDR3 is TGTGCCACCAGCAGAGAGAGACGACAGGGGGGTGAAGCTTTCTTT.

This chain links TRBV30 with TRBJ2-5; tentative D call: TRBD1 (5 bases). Germline V gene data show CDR1 as GTSNPN and CDR2 as SVGIG (reference sequence). The CDR3 sequence is 14 residues long. Trimming pared 2 bases from V and 4 bases from J, leaving 14 bases between. Written as DNA, the CDR3 is TGTGCCTGGAGTAAGTCTACAAGGGGAGAGACCCAGTACTTC. Its protein product is CAWSKSTRGETQYF.